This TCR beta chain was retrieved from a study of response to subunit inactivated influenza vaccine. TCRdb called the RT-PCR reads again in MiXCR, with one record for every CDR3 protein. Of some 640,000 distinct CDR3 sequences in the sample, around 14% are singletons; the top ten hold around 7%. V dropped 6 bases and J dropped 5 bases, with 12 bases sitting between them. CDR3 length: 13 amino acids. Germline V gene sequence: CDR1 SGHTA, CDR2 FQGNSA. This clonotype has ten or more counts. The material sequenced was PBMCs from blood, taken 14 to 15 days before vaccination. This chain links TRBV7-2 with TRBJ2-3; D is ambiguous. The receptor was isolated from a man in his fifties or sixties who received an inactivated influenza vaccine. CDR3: CASSRLSGDTQYF. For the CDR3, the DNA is TGTGCCAGCAGTCGACTCTCCGGAGATACGCAGTATTTT.